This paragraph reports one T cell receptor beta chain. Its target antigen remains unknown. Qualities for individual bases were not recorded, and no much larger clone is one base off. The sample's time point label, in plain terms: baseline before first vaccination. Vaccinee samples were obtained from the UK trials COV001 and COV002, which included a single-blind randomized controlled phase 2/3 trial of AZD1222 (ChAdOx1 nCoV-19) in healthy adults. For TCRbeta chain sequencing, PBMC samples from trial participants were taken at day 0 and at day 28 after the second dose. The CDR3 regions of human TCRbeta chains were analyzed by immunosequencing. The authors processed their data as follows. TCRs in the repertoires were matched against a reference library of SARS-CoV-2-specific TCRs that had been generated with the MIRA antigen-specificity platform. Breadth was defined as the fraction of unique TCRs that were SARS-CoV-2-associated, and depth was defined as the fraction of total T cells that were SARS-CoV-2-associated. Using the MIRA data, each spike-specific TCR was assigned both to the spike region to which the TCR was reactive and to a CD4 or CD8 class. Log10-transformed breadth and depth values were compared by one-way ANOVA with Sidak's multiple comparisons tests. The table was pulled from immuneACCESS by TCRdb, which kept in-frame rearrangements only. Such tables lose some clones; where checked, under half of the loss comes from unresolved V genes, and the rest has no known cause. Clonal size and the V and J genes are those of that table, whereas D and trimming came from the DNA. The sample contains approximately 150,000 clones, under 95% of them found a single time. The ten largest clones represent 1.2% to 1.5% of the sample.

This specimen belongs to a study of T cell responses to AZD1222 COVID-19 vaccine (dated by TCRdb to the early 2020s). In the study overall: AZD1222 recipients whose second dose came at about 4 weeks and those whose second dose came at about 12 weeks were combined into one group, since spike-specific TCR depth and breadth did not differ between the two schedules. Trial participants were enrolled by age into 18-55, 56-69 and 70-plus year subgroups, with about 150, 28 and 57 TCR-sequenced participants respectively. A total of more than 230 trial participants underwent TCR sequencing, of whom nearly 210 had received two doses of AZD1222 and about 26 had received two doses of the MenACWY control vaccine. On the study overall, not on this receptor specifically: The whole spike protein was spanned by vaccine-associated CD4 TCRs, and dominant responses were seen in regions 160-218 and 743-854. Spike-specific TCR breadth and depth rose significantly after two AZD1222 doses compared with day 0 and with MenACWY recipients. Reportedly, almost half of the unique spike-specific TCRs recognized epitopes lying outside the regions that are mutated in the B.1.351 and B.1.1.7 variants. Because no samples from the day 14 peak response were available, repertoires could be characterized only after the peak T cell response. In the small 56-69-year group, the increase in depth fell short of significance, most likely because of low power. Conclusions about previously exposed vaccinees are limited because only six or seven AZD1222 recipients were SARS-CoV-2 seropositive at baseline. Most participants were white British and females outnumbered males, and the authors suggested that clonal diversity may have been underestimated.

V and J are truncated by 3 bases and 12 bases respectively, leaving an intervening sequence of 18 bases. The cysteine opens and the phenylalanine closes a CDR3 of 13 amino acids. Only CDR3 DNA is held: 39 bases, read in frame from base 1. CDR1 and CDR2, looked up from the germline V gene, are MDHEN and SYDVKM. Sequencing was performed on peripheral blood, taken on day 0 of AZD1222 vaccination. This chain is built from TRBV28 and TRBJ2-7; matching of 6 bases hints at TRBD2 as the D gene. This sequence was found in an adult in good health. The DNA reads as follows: TGTGCCAGCAGTTTGGGCCTTTTTGCGGGAAGGTACTTC. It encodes CASSLGLFAGRYF.